These T cell receptor beta chains were read from a single sample in a study of T cells in Graves' hyperthyroidism and ophthalmopathy. TCRdb independently ran MiXCR on the multiplex PCR reads; one entry per CDR3 protein. The sample lists about 740,000 distinct CDR3 sequences, 13% to 15% occurring once. Sequencing used blood. These receptors were obtained from a woman aged 18-29 years with Graves' hyperthyroidism. Each CDR3 is given with its conserved first and last residue. D genes are given only for firm matches. Some rows mark clone size as missing; the rest say once, few, many or name a class of expanded clone.

V gene	D gene	J gene	clone size	CDR3 protein	CDR3 DNA
TRBV20-1	NA	TRBJ2-7	few	CSARDTTSYEQYF	TGCAGTGCTAGAGATACAACCTCCTACGAGCAGTACTTC
TRBV4-2	NA	TRBJ2-7	few	CASSQEWDGQSSYEQYF	TGTGCCAGCAGCCAAGAATGGGACGGACAGAGCTCCTACGAGCAGTACTTC
TRBV6-2/TRBV6-3	TRBD2	TRBJ2-7	many	CASRGPRAGVISGEQYF	TGTGCCAGCAGAGGGCCTAGAGCGGGAGTAATTTCTGGGGAGCAGTACTTC
TRBV7-9	NA	TRBJ1-1	NA	CASSLTPAYEAFF	TGTGCCAGCAGCTTAACCCCAGCGTATGAAGCTTTCTTT
TRBV6-1	TRBD1	TRBJ2-5	NA	CASSEGVQGARETQYF	TGTGCCAGCAGTGAAGGCGTGCAGGGGGCCCGGGAGACCCAGTACTTC
TRBV18	TRBD1	TRBJ1-2	many	CASSPRQGDLNYGYTF	TGTGCCAGCTCACCACGGCAGGGGGATCTTAACTATGGCTACACCTTC
TRBV20-1	TRBD1	TRBJ1-2	many	CSARPTGEYGYTF	TGCAGTGCGAGACCGACAGGGGAGTATGGCTACACCTTC
TRBV6-1	NA	TRBJ1-2	NA	CATGVDYGYTF	TGTGCCACCGGGGTTGACTATGGCTACACCTTC
TRBV28	NA	TRBJ2-3	NA	CASSILRADTQYF	TGTGCCAGCAGTATACTTCGGGCAGATACGCAGTATTTT
TRBV11-3	NA	TRBJ2-3	many	CASSFPGVNTDTQYF	TGTGCCAGCAGCTTCCCGGGGGTCAACACAGATACGCAGTATTTT
TRBV5-1	TRBD1	TRBJ2-7	many	CASSTGTGVYEQYF	TGCGCCAGCAGCACCGGGACAGGGGTCTACGAGCAGTACTTC
TRBV5-1	NA	TRBJ1-2	NA	CASNLQGGDGYTF	TGCGCCAGCAACCTACAGGGAGGCGATGGCTACACCTTC
TRBV6-2/TRBV6-3	TRBD2	TRBJ2-1	many	CASRSTSGEQFF	TGTGCCAGCAGATCCACTAGCGGCGAGCAGTTCTTC